Below, 20 T cell receptor beta chains from the same sample are listed, as sequenced in a study of T cells in Graves' hyperthyroidism and ophthalmopathy (dated by TCRdb to between 2017 and 2020). Libraries were built with multiplex PCR. The sequencer listed for this sample is Illumina HiSeq 2000. TCR beta CDR3 regions were amplified from RNA transcripts. The first round of RT-PCR for the TCR CDR3 was performed with the HTBI primer set and the Qiagen OneStep RT-PCR kit. The public reads were run again by TCRdb, first through fastp at Q25 and then through MiXCR, and only productive beta chains were kept. Identical CDR3 protein sequences are pooled into one entry, listed with their most common genes and DNA. This sample holds hundreds of thousands of distinct CDR3 sequences; around 13% were observed only once. The ten biggest clones cover under 7% of the sample. Sequenced: blood. Receptor source: a young woman with Graves' hyperthyroidism that later progressed to Graves' ophthalmopathy.

This clonotype appeared many times. The rearrangement uses TRBV28 and TRBJ1-1; D remains unclear. The CDR3 is 14 residues long. The V end was cut by 6 bases, the J end by 5 bases, with 16 bases between. Germline CDR1 is MDHEN and CDR2 is SYDVKM. The DNA of the CDR3 is TGTGCCAGCAGCCCCCCGGAGAGAGGGACTGAAGCTTTCTTT. It translates to CASSPPERGTEAFF.

The genes are TRBV5-1 and TRBJ2-3; no firm D call. The CDR3 consists of 14 residues. V was pared by 3 bases and J by 3 bases, with 11 bases between. Germline V lookup: CDR1 SGHRS, CDR2 YFSETQ. CDR3 in DNA: TGCGCCAGCAGCTCGTCAGACGGGACAGATACGCAGTATTTT. This codes for CASSSSDGTDTQYF.

This clonotype was seen ten or more times. V and J are TRBV30 and TRBJ1-5, with D uncertain. V was pared by 5 bases and J by 7 bases, with 9 bases between. This CDR3 spans 11 amino acids. Germline assignment: CDR1 GTSNPN and CDR2 SVGIG (reference sequence). For the CDR3, the DNA is TGTGCCTGGGGGGTAGAGCAGCCCCAGCATTTT. Its translation is CAWGVEQPQHF.

The rearrangement uses TRBV25-1 and TRBJ1-4; D not resolved. The CDR3 length is 18 residues. Germline V gene lookup returns CDR1 MGHDK and CDR2 SYGVNS. Deletions cut 3 bases from V and 6 bases from J, with 23 bases between. In nucleotides, the CDR3 is TGTGCCAGCAGTGATTCCCGGGGTAAGCCCACACTGGATGAAAAACTGTTTTTT. This gives the protein CASSDSRGKPTLDEKLFF.

Many counts were recorded for this clonotype. J is TRBJ2-2 and V is TRBV10-3, with 8 bases aligning to TRBD1. Germline values: CDR1 ENHRY, CDR2 SYGVKD. This CDR3 has 15 amino acids. V lost 6 bases to trimming and J lost 3 bases; unmatched junction nucleotides: 6. CDR3 sequence (DNA): TGTGCCATCAGCGACAGGGGACGGGACACCGGGGAGCTGTTTTTT. It is translated as CAISDRGRDTGELFF.

This clonotype was found many times. V usage is TRBV6-5 and J usage is TRBJ2-2; D may correspond to TRBD1 or TRBD2 (5 bases each). The germline CDR1 and CDR2 sequences are MNHEY and SVGAGI. The CDR3 has 16 residues. V was clipped by 3 bases and J by 1 base, with 12 bases between them. In nucleotides, the CDR3 is TGTGCCAGCAGTTATGACGGGGACCGGAACACCGGGGAGCTGTTTTTT. As protein: CASSYDGDRNTGELFF.

Ten or more counts support this clonotype. The gene calls are TRBV28 and TRBJ1-2; D is unresolved. This CDR3 comprises 11 residues. V lost 3 bases, J lost 4 bases, and 3 bases lay in between. Germline CDR1 and CDR2: MDHEN and SYDVKM. The CDR3 spells CASSFGYGYTF. In DNA, the CDR3 is TGTGCCAGCAGTTTCGGCTATGGCTACACCTTC.

This chain connects TRBV2 to TRBJ2-5; 10 positions agree with TRBD2. Trimming removed 10 bases from V and 4 bases from J; junction bases left unmatched: 6. This CDR3 contains 13 residues. Germline assignment: CDR1 SNHLY and CDR2 FYNNEI. The CDR3 loop reads CANALAGLETQYF. CDR3 coding DNA: TGTGCCAACGCACTAGCGGGATTAGAGACCCAGTACTTC. The full variable domain, with the rest looked up from reference TRBV2 and TRBJ2-5, is EPEVTQTPSHQVTQMGQEVILRCVPISNHLYFYWYRQILGQKVEFLVSFYNNEISEKSEIFDDQFSVERPDGSNFTLKIRSTKLEDSAMYFCANALAGLETQYFGPGTRLLVL.

Ten or more counts support this clonotype. CDR3: CASSEARVMNTEAFF. CDR3 DNA sequence: TGTGCCAGCAGTGAAGCAAGGGTGATGAACACTGAAGCTTTCTTT. The V and J genes are TRBV6-1 and TRBJ1-1; D gene uncertain. This CDR3 contains 15 residues. V shed 0 bases and J shed 0 bases, with 8 bases lying between them. The V gene's germline CDR1 is MNHNS and CDR2 SASEGT.

This clonotype was counted at least ten times. The chain couples TRBV20-1 to TRBJ2-3; maybe TRBD1 (7 bases). The V end lost 2 bases, the J end lost 7 bases, and 13 bases lay between the germline ends. The CDR3 extends over 13 amino acids. Per the germline V gene, CDR1 is DFQATT and CDR2 is SNEGSKA (reference sequence). The CDR3 is CSARNQGGYTQYF. The CDR3, as DNA: TGCAGTGCTAGAAACCAGGGGGGATATACGCAGTATTTT.

The chain has TRBV9 and TRBJ2-7, with 7 bases matching TRBD1. This CDR3 is 16 amino acids long. The trim removed 0 bases at V and 4 bases at J, leaving 10 bases unmatched. The V gene's germline CDR1 is SGDLS and CDR2 YYNGEE. The CDR3 loop reads CASSVGITDRLYEQYF. The DNA of the CDR3 is TGTGCCAGCAGCGTAGGAATAACGGACAGGTTATACGAGCAGTACTTC.

At least ten counts were recorded for this clonotype. The chain couples TRBV20-1 to TRBJ2-7, with a weak D call TRBD2 (5 bases). The CDR3 totals 12 residues. The V gene lost 5 bases and the J gene lost 2 bases, with 10 bases spanning the gap. The germline CDR1 and CDR2 sequences are DFQATT and SNEGSKA (reference sequence). The CDR3 reads CSAPAETYEQYF. Written as DNA, the CDR3 is TGCAGTGCTCCAGCGGAGACCTACGAGCAGTACTTC.

This clonotype was counted ten times or more. This chain uses TRBV2 with TRBJ1-2; perhaps TRBD1 as D (6 bases). This CDR3 is 10 amino acids long. Germline CDR1 is SNHLY and CDR2 is FYNNEI. Trimming took off 11 bases at V and 7 bases at J, with 11 bases between the two ends. The CDR3 nucleotides read TGTGCCTGTCGGGGGCTTGGCTACACCTTC. The encoded protein is CACRGLGYTF.

The chain uses TRBV19 and TRBJ1-1; TRBD1 might be the D (6 bases). Trimming removed 3 bases from V and 0 bases from J, with 11 bases in between. The CDR3 extends over 15 amino acids. Germline V gene sequence: CDR1 LNHDA, CDR2 SQIVND (reference sequence). The CDR3 reads CASSIAAGVNTEAFF. CDR3 sequence (DNA): TGTGCCAGTAGTATTGCTGCAGGGGTGAACACTGAAGCTTTCTTT. Full variable domain (remainder filled in from reference TRBV19 and TRBJ1-1): DGGITQSPKYLFRKEGQNVTLSCEQNLNHDAMYWYRQDPGQGLRLIYYSQIVNDFQKGDIAEGYSVSREKKESFPLTVTSAQKNPTAFYLCASSIAAGVNTEAFFGQGTRLTVV.

This clonotype was counted ten times or more. V usage is TRBV3-1 and J usage is TRBJ2-7, with D possibly TRBD2 on 6 matching bases. The CDR3 runs 12 residues. Germline CDR1 reads LGHDT; CDR2 reads YNNKEL (reference sequence). Trimming took 0 bases from V and 7 from J, leaving 7 bases between them. The CDR3 bases are TGTGCCAGCAGCCAAGAAGGGAGGGAGCAGTACTTC. Its protein product is CASSQEGREQYF.

The chain employs TRBV11-2 and TRBJ2-5, with 7 bases aligning to TRBD2. Germline V CDR1 and CDR2: SGHAT, FQNNGV. This CDR3 has 16 residues. Trimming at V came to 4 bases and at J to 3 bases, leaving 11 bases not matched to a gene. This chain's CDR3 is CASSSPSGGIKETQYF. The CDR3 DNA reads as TGTGCCAGCAGCTCGCCTAGCGGTGGAATCAAAGAGACCCAGTACTTC. Together with reference TRBV11-2 and TRBJ2-5, the CDR3 gives the full variable domain: EAGVAQSPRYKIIEKRQSVAFWCNPISGHATLYWYQQILGQGPKLLIQFQNNGVVDDSQLPKDRFSAERLKGVDSTLKIQPAKLEDSAVYLCASSSPSGGIKETQYFGPGTRLLVL.

This rearrangement joins TRBV7-6 to TRBJ2-7; 8 bases align to TRBD2. The CDR3 loop spans 16 amino acids. CDR1 and CDR2 (germline): SGHVS, FNYEAQ. V shed 1 base and J 3 bases; nucleotides not matched to a gene: 8. CDR3 in amino acids: CASSLGGTRGSYEQYF. The CDR3 bases are TGTGCCAGCAGCTTAGGGGGGACTAGAGGTAGCTACGAGCAGTACTTC. Full variable domain (outside the CDR3, taken from reference TRBV7-6 and TRBJ2-7): GAGVSQSPRYKVTKRGQDVALRCDPISGHVSLYWYRQALGQGPEFLTYFNYEAQQDKSGLPNDRFSAERPEGSISTLTIQRTEQRDSAMYRCASSLGGTRGSYEQYFGPGTRLTVT.

This clonotype was detected many times. The chain recombines TRBV18 with TRBJ2-6; possibly TRBD1 for D (5 bases). V was pared by 4 bases and J by 0 bases, with 19 bases between. Germline V gene lookup returns CDR1 KGHSH and CDR2 LQKENI. The CDR3 is made up of 19 amino acids. The CDR3 loop reads CASSLFDSFSFSGANVLTF. CDR3 DNA sequence: TGTGCCAGCTCACTCTTTGACAGCTTCTCCTTCTCTGGGGCCAACGTCCTGACTTTC.

The chain combines TRBV28 with TRBJ1-1, with 10 nucleotides matching TRBD1. This CDR3 has 16 amino acids. CDR1 is MDHEN, CDR2 SYDVKM, per germline. The V segment lost 5 bases and the J segment 3 bases; nucleotides outside the gene matches: 9. CDR3: CASSDPGTGEYTEAFF. CDR3 in DNA: TGTGCCAGCAGTGACCCCGGGACAGGGGAATACACTGAAGCTTTCTTT.

The rearrangement uses TRBV30 and TRBJ1-1; D not resolved. Trimming cost V 2 bases and J 4 bases, with 14 bases left between them. Germline lookup yields CDR1 GTSNPN and CDR2 SVGIG (reference sequence). This CDR3 is 14 amino acids long. The DNA for the CDR3 is TGTGCCTGGAGTCCCCGGGTCGGCAGCACTGAAGCTTTCTTT. Translating gives CAWSPRVGSTEAFF.